These T cell receptor beta chains were read from a single sample in a study of T cell changes during pregnancy in multiple sclerosis. Clones were sequenced by immunoSEQ multiplex PCR, and TCRdb holds only the in-frame ones, with some missing. The data contain 100,000 or so clones, around 94% of them singletons. Material: peripheral blood, obtained in the second trimester of pregnancy. Every receptor here comes from a female donor with multiple sclerosis, enrolled in a pregnancy study. Each CDR3 is given with its conserved first and last residue. A D gene is named only where the DNA matches it firmly. For some rows the clone size is stated as once, few or many, or as a class when expanded; others skip it.

D gene	V gene	J gene	clone size	CDR3 protein	CDR3 DNA
-	TRBV19	TRBJ2-1	-	CASSIVPSVDEQFF	TGTGCCAGTAGTATAGTTCCTTCAGTGGATGAGCAGTTCTTC
-	TRBV9	TRBJ1-1	-	CASSVGGSDTEAFF	TGTGCCAGCAGCGTAGGAGGGAGTGACACTGAAGCTTTCTTT
-	TRBV5-1	TRBJ2-2	-	CASGRAGVAGELFF	TGCGCCAGCGGCCGGGCAGGGGTAGCCGGGGAGCTGTTTTTT
-	TRBV5-1	TRBJ2-6	-	CASSPPYSSGANVLTF	TGCGCCAGCAGTCCCCCATACAGCTCTGGGGCCAACGTCCTGACTTTC
-	TRBV9	TRBJ1-1	-	CASSVHMNTEAFF	TGTGCCAGCAGCGTTCACATGAACACTGAAGCTTTCTTT
TRBD1	TRBV5-1	TRBJ2-1	-	CASSLLGTGIYNEQFF	TGCGCCAGCAGCTTGTTGGGGACAGGGATCTACAATGAGCAGTTCTTC
-	TRBV4-1	TRBJ2-1	-	CASSQDNSLVNEQFF	TGCGCCAGCAGCCAAGATAACAGTTTAGTGAATGAGCAGTTCTTC
-	TRBV29-1	TRBJ1-1	-	CSVRGVNTEAFF	TGCAGCGTTCGGGGGGTTAACACTGAAGCTTTCTTT
TRBD2	TRBV28	TRBJ2-7	-	CASSLPGLPSSYEQYF	TGTGCCAGCAGTTTACCGGGACTACCATCATCCTACGAGCAGTACTTC
TRBD1	TRBV7-9	TRBJ1-1	-	CASIPRDRGFENTEAFF	TGTGCCAGCATTCCCCGGGACAGGGGATTTGAGAACACTGAAGCTTTCTTT
TRBD2	TRBV5-6	TRBJ2-1	-	CASTDQPGLDGEQFF	TGTGCCAGCACAGATCAGCCGGGACTAGACGGTGAGCAGTTCTTC
TRBD2	TRBV5-1	TRBJ2-1	-	CASSLALAGAGEQFF	TGCGCCAGCAGCTTGGCTCTAGCGGGAGCCGGGGAGCAGTTCTTC
TRBD2	TRBV2	TRBJ2-3	-	CASSEERGARRSTDTQYF	TGTGCCAGCAGTGAGGAGCGGGGGGCACGTCGATCCACAGATACGCAGTATTTT
-	TRBV19	TRBJ1-2	-	CASSSHRARDGGYTF	TGTGCCAGTAGTTCACATCGGGCCAGGGATGGCGGCTACACCTTC
TRBD1	TRBV6-5	TRBJ1-1	few	CASSPRTGWAEAFF	TGTGCCAGCAGCCCCCGGACAGGGTGGGCTGAAGCTTTCTTT
-	TRBV11-3	TRBJ2-3	-	CASSLGGPDTQYF	TGTGCCAGCAGCTTAGGAGGGCCCGATACGCAGTATTTT
TRBD1	TRBV18	TRBJ2-7	-	CASSPGQGPHEQYF	TGTGCCAGCTCTCCGGGACAGGGCCCCCACGAGCAGTACTTC
-	TRBV6-6	TRBJ1-2	once	CASSYIGQANYGYTF	TGTGCCAGCAGTTACATCGGTCAAGCTAACTATGGCTACACCTTC
-	TRBV30	TRBJ2-2	-	CAGLLRGPGELFF	TGTGCCGGCCTTCTGAGAGGGCCCGGGGAGCTGTTTTTT
-	TRBV9	TRBJ2-7	-	CASSVGLAYEQYF	TGTGCCAGCAGCGTAGGGCTAGCCTACGAGCAGTACTTC
TRBD1	TRBV30	TRBJ1-1	-	CAWSVGQGWTEAFF	TGTGCCTGGAGTGTCGGACAGGGGTGGACTGAAGCTTTCTTT
-	TRBV30	TRBJ1-2	-	CAWRGLSEYGYTF	TGTGCCTGGAGGGGACTTTCTGAGTATGGCTACACCTTC
-	TRBV6-5	TRBJ2-7	-	CASSYLYEQYF	TGTGCCAGCAGTTACTTATACGAGCAGTACTTC
TRBD2	TRBV7-3	TRBJ2-1	-	CASSLALANEQFF	TGTGCCAGCAGCTTAGCACTAGCGAATGAGCAGTTCTTC
TRBD2	TRBV15	TRBJ2-2	-	CATSRDRASGRAGELFF	TGTGCCACCAGCAGAGATAGGGCTAGCGGGAGGGCCGGGGAGCTGTTTTTT
TRBD1	TRBV7-9	TRBJ1-1	-	CASSLWTGGNTEAFF	TGTGCCAGCAGCTTATGGACAGGGGGGAACACTGAAGCTTTCTTT
-	TRBV6-1	TRBJ1-4	once	CASSPGRWEKLFF	TGTGCCAGCAGTCCAGGAAGGTGGGAAAAACTGTTTTTT
-	TRBV5-1	TRBJ2-3	-	CASSLKGAEDTQYF	TGCGCCAGCAGCTTGAAAGGAGCCGAAGATACGCAGTATTTT
TRBD2	TRBV14	TRBJ2-1	-	CASSQEVRTSGNNEQFF	TGTGCCAGCAGCCAAGAAGTTAGGACTAGCGGAAACAATGAGCAGTTCTTC
-	TRBV6-1	TRBJ1-1	-	CASSMGFANTEAFF	TGTGCCAGCAGTATGGGCTTTGCGAACACTGAAGCTTTCTTT
-	TRBV2	TRBJ1-4	-	CASSDWQNNNEKLFF	TGTGCCAGCAGTGATTGGCAGAACAATAATGAAAAACTGTTTTTT
TRBD1	TRBV7-6	TRBJ2-3	once	CASSLPGDRGADTQYF	TGTGCCAGCAGCCTACCCGGGGACAGGGGCGCAGATACGCAGTATTTT
-	TRBV5-4	TRBJ2-1	-	CASKYRDEQFF	TGTGCCAGCAAATACAGGGATGAGCAGTTCTTC
TRBD2	TRBV4-1	TRBJ2-1	-	CASSRTSGRAQQHEQFF	TGCGCCAGCAGCCGGACTAGCGGGAGGGCCCAGCAACATGAGCAGTTCTTC
-	TRBV7-2	TRBJ1-6	-	CASSLPGLSSPLHF	TGTGCCAGCAGCTTACCGGGACTCAGTTCACCCCTCCACTTT
TRBD1	TRBV27	TRBJ1-5	-	CASSPRQGGRGTNQPQHF	TGTGCCAGCAGTCCTCGACAGGGAGGTAGGGGTACCAATCAGCCCCAGCATTTT
TRBD1	TRBV5-6	TRBJ1-2	-	CASSPTRQGPYGYTF	TGTGCCAGCAGCCCCACCCGACAGGGTCCCTATGGCTACACCTTC
TRBD1	TRBV6-5	TRBJ2-1	once	CASSYSRQGNNEQFF	TGTGCCAGCAGTTACTCACGACAGGGAAACAATGAGCAGTTCTTC
-	TRBV7-2	TRBJ2-2	-	CASSLVPSDGGELFF	TGTGCCAGCAGCTTAGTTCCTAGCGATGGCGGGGAGCTGTTTTTT
-	TRBV7-9	TRBJ2-1	-	CASSSRGMNEQFF	TGTGCCAGCAGCTCGAGGGGGATGAATGAGCAGTTCTTC
-	TRBV28	TRBJ1-1	-	CASTWGQGSAFF	TGTGCCAGCACCTGGGGGCAGGGGTCGGCTTTCTTT
-	TRBV2	TRBJ1-1	-	CASLLLPSEAFF	TGTGCCAGCCTCCTACTCCCCTCTGAAGCTTTCTTT
TRBD2	TRBV9	TRBJ2-5	-	CASSVGSGSSSETQYF	TGTGCCAGCAGCGTAGGAAGCGGGAGTAGTTCGGAGACCCAGTACTTC
TRBD2	TRBV4-2	TRBJ2-5	-	CASSRGTSGGPVGETQYF	TGTGCCAGCAGCCGTGGGACTAGCGGGGGGCCGGTTGGGGAGACCCAGTACTTC
TRBD2	TRBV14	TRBJ2-5	-	CASSRRPSGLQETQYF	TGTGCCAGCAGCAGGCGGCCTAGCGGCCTCCAAGAGACCCAGTACTTC
TRBD1	TRBV5-6	TRBJ1-2	-	CASSFGTGSGYTF	TGTGCCAGCAGCTTTGGGACAGGGAGCGGCTACACCTTC
-	TRBV28	TRBJ2-7	-	CASSQRTAFSTTYEQYF	TGTGCCAGCAGTCAGCGGACAGCCTTCTCCACTACCTACGAGCAGTACTTC
-	TRBV5-1	TRBJ2-5	once	CASSSLGGQETQYF	TGCGCCAGCAGCTCCCTGGGGGGCCAAGAGACCCAGTACTTC
TRBD1	TRBV20-1	TRBJ1-1	-	CRVGQGTEAFF	TGCAGGGTCGGACAGGGCACTGAAGCTTTCTTT
-	TRBV5-1	TRBJ1-2	once	CASSLLTNYGYTF	TGCGCCAGCAGCTTGTTAACTAACTATGGCTACACCTTC